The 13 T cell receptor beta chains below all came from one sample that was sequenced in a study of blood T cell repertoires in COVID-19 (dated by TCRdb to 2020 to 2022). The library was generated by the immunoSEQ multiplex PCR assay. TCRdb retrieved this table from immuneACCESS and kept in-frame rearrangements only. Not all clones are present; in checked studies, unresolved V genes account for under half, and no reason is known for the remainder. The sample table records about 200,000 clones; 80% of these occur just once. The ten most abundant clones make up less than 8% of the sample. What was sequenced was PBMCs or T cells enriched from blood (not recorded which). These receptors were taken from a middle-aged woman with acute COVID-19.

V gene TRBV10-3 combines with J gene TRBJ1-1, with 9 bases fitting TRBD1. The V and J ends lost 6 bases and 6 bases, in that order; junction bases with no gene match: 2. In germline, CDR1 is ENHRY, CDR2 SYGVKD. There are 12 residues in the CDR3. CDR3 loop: CAISGQGPEAFF. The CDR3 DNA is TGTGCCATCAGCGGACAGGGGCCTGAAGCTTTCTTT.

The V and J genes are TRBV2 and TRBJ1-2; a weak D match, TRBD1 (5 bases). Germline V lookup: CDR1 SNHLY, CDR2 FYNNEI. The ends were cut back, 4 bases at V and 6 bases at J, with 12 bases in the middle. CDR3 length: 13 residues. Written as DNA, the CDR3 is TGTGCCAGCAGTGTCGCGGGGGTAGATGGCTACACCTTC. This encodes CASSVAGVDGYTF.

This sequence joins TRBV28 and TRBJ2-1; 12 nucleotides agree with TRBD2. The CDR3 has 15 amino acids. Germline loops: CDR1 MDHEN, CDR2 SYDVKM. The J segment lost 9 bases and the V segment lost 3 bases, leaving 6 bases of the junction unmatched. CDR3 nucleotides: TGTGCCAGCAGTTTTAACCTAGCGGGAGGGTCTGAGCAGTTCTTC. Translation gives CASSFNLAGGSEQFF.

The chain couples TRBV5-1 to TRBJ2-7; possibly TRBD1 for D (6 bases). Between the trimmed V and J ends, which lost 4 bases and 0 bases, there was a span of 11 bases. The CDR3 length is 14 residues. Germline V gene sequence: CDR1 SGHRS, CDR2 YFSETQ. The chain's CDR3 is CASSRDTSSYEQYF. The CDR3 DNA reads TGCGCCAGCAGCCGGGACACTAGCTCCTACGAGCAGTACTTC.

CDR3: CASSLPKTGEETQYF. CDR3 bases: TGTGCCAGCAGCTTGCCCAAAACAGGTGAAGAGACCCAGTACTTC. V is TRBV5-6 and J is TRBJ2-5; D might be TRBD1 (5 bases). The V gene's germline CDR1 is SGHDT and CDR2 YYEEEE. There are 15 residues in the CDR3. V gave up 1 base and J gave up 3 bases, with 13 bases separating them.

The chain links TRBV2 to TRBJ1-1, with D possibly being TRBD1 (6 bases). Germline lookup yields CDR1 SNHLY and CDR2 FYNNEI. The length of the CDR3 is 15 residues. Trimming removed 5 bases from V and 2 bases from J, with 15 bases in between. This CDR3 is CASSYYLDSNTEAFF. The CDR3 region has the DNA TGTGCCAGCAGTTACTACTTGGACAGTAACACTGAAGCTTTCTTT.

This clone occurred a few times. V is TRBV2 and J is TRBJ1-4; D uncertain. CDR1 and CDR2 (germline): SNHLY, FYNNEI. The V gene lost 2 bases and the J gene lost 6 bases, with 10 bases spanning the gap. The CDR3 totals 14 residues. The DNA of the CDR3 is TGTGCCAGCAGTGAAATTTCGGGGTATGAAAAACTGTTTTTT. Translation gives CASSEISGYEKLFF.

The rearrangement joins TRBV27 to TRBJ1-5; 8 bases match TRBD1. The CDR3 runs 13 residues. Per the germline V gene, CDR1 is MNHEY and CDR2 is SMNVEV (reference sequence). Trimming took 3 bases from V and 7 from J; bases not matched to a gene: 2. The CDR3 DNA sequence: TGTGCCAGCAGTTTGACAGGGGTCCAGCCCCAGCATTTT. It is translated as CASSLTGVQPQHF.

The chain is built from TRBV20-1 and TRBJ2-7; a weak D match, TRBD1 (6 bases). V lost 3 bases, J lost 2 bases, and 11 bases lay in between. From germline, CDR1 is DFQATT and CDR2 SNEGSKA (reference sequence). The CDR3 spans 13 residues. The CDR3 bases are TGCAGTGCTAGTACGGGACATCCCTACGAGCAGTACTTC. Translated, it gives CSASTGHPYEQYF.

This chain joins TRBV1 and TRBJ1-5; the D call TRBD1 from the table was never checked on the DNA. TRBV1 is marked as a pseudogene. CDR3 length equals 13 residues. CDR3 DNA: TGCACCAGCAGCCGAGAACAAAATCAGCCCCAGCATTTT. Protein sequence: CTSSREQNQPQHF.

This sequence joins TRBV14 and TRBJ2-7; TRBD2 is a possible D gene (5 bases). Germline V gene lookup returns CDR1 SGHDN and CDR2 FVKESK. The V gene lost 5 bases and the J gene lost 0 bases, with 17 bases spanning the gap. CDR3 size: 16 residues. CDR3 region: CASSAVAGSASYEQYF. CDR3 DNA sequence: TGTGCCAGCAGCGCCGTTGCGGGCTCTGCCTCCTACGAGCAGTACTTC. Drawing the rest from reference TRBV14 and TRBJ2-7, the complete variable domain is EAGVTQFPSHSVIEKGQTVTLRCDPISGHDNLYWYRRVMGKEIKFLLHFVKESKQDESGMPNNRFLAERTGGTYSTLKVQPAELEDSGVYFCASSAVAGSASYEQYFGPGTRLTVT.

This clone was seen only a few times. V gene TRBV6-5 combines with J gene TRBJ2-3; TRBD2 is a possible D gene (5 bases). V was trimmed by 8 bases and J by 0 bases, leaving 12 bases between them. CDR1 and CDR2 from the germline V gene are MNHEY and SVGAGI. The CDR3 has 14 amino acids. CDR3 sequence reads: CASRGMRSTDTQYF. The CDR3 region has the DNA TGTGCCAGCCGGGGAATGCGGAGCACAGATACGCAGTATTTT.

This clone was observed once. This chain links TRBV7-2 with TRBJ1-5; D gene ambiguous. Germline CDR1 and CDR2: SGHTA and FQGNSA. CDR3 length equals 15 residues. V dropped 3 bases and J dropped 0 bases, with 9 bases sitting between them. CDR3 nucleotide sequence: TGTGCCAGCAGCTTTACAGTGAATAGCAATCAGCCCCAGCATTTT. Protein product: CASSFTVNSNQPQHF.